These 28 T cell receptor beta chains share one sample of origin, sequenced in a study of T-cell reconstitution after alpha-beta-depleted transplantation in children. A TCRbeta library incorporating unique molecular identifiers was prepared. TCRdb passed the PCR reads through MiXCR, listing each CDR3 protein once. Of about 580,000 distinct CDR3 sequences listed, 23% are singletons. The sequencing used PBMCs, mostly from graft donor cells, collected 360 days after TCRalphabeta/CD19-depleted stem cell transplant. The receptors were gathered from a boy under three years old who had a stem cell transplant for acute myeloid leukemia, so the T cells may come from the graft donor.

The table lists this clonotype with a few counts. The rearrangement joins TRBV29-1 to TRBJ2-1; 10 nucleotides match TRBD2. Germline V gene lookup returns CDR1 SQVTM and CDR2 ANQGSEA. Germline trimming cut 6 bases from V and 6 bases from J; bases unmatched to any gene: 8. The CDR3 covers 14 residues. The DNA for the CDR3 is TGCAGCGTACTCCGGGCTAGCGGGGGCAATGAGCAGTTCTTC. Protein product: CSVLRASGGNEQFF.

J is TRBJ2-7 and V is TRBV12-3 or TRBV12-4; a possible D gene is TRBD1 (5 bases). V gave up 6 bases and J gave up 5 bases, with 14 bases separating them. This CDR3 region has 13 residues. The CDR3 sequence is CASSPNFRDEQYF. For the CDR3, the DNA is TGTGCCAGCAGCCCCAACTTCAGGGACGAGCAGTACTTC.

This sequence joins TRBV25-1 and TRBJ2-1; D gene unclear. Trimming cost V 1 base and J 10 bases, with 17 bases left between them. The CDR3 sequence is 15 residues long. Germline values: CDR1 MGHDK, CDR2 SYGVNS. CDR3 loop: CASSEFKASENEQFF. DNA for the CDR3: TGTGCCAGCAGTGAATTTAAGGCGAGCGAGAACGAGCAGTTCTTC. The whole variable domain, filled in from reference TRBV25-1 and TRBJ2-1, reads EADIYQTPRYLVIGTGKKITLECSQTMGHDKMYWYQQDPGMELHLIHYSYGVNSTEKGDLSSESTVSRIRTEHFPLTLESARPSHTSQYLCASSEFKASENEQFFGPGTRLTVL.

A single count supports this clonotype. The V and J genes are TRBV20-1 and TRBJ1-1; D remains unclear. V shed 0 bases and J shed 8 bases, with 10 bases lying between them. The germline V gene encodes CDR1 DFQATT and CDR2 SNEGSKA (reference sequence). The CDR3 is made up of 12 amino acids. This chain's CDR3 is CSARDRREEAFF. The CDR3, as DNA: TGCAGTGCTAGAGATAGGAGGGAAGAAGCTTTCTTT.

The chain employs TRBV6-5 and TRBJ2-3, with D tentatively TRBD1 or TRBD2 (7 bases each). CDR1 and CDR2 (germline): MNHEY, SVGAGI. The V gene lost 0 bases and the J gene lost 11 bases, with 12 bases spanning the gap. This CDR3 is built from 13 residues. CDR3 nucleotides: TGTGCCAGCAGTTACTCGAGCGGGACAGTGCAGTATTTT. Translating it yields CASSYSSGTVQYF.

V gene TRBV24-1 combines with J gene TRBJ2-5, with D hard to call. Trimming shortened V by 4 bases and J by 5 bases, and 10 bases separated the two germline ends. Germline CDR1 is KGHDR and CDR2 is SFDVKD. CDR3 length: 13 amino acids. CDR3 DNA: TGTGCCACCAGTGACTTCGTCCACGAGACCCAGTACTTC. This gives the protein CATSDFVHETQYF.

This clonotype was counted ten times or more. The CDR3 DNA reads TGCAGTGCTTGGGTAGCGGGGATTGAGCAGTTCTTC. Its translation: CSAWVAGIEQFF. The chain couples TRBV20-1 to TRBJ2-1; 8 nucleotides align to TRBD2. CDR3 length: 12 amino acids. J gave up 9 bases and V 5 bases, and 6 bases lay outside the gene matches. Germline V gene sequence: CDR1 DFQATT, CDR2 SNEGSKA (reference sequence).

In this sample, this clonotype turned up many times. The chain has TRBV7-2 and TRBJ2-1; 10 nucleotides agree with TRBD2. The CDR3 contains 15 residues. Germline CDR1 SGHTA, CDR2 FQGNSA. The V and J ends lost 4 bases and 6 bases, in that order; junction bases with no gene match: 6. The CDR3, as DNA: TGTGCCAGCAGCTCACTAGCTAGCGGGGGCAATGAGCAGTTCTTC. Its protein product is CASSSLASGGNEQFF.

The chain links TRBV6-1 to TRBJ1-1, with 9 bases matching TRBD1. The CDR3 runs 15 residues. Germline values: CDR1 MNHNS, CDR2 SASEGT. J gave up 0 bases and V 3 bases, and 2 bases lay outside the gene matches. In DNA, the CDR3 is TGTGCCAGCAGTGAGGACAGGGGCCTGAACACTGAAGCTTTCTTT. Encoded protein: CASSEDRGLNTEAFF.

This clonotype was observed many times. The rearrangement links TRBV29-1 to TRBJ2-2; TRBD1 is a possible D gene (5 bases). V was trimmed by 0 bases and J by 3 bases, leaving 14 bases between them. CDR1 and CDR2 (germline): SQVTM, ANQGSEA. The CDR3 sequence is 16 residues long. This CDR3 reads CSVEDVRGADTGELFF. In nucleotides, the CDR3 is TGCAGCGTTGAAGATGTTAGGGGTGCGGACACCGGGGAGCTGTTTTTT.

A few counts support this clonotype. The chain links TRBV5-5 to TRBJ2-1; D is unresolved. Germline lookup yields CDR1 SGHKS and CDR2 YYEKEE (reference sequence). The CDR3 sequence is 16 residues long. V lost 2 bases, J lost 2 bases, and 14 bases lay in between. The CDR3 region has the DNA TGTGCCAGCAGCTTCAATCCACAGATTCCCTACAATGAGCAGTTCTTC. Its protein is CASSFNPQIPYNEQFF. Full variable domain (missing parts from reference TRBV5-5 and TRBJ2-1): DAGVTQSPTHLIKTRGQQVTLRCSPISGHKSVSWYQQVLGQGPQFIFQYYEKEERGRGNFPDRFSARQFPNYSSELNVNALLLGDSALYLCASSFNPQIPYNEQFFGPGTRLTVL.

The rearrangement uses TRBV12-3 or TRBV12-4 and TRBJ2-3, with D tentatively TRBD1 or TRBD2 (5 bases each). The CDR3 has 15 residues. Trimming pared 3 bases from V and 6 bases from J, leaving 16 bases between. CDR3 DNA sequence: TGTGCCAGCAGTTTGTGGGGGATTGAGTCGGATACGCAGTATTTT. Amino acids: CASSLWGIESDTQYF.

In this sample, this clonotype turned up many times. The chain recombines TRBV12-3 or TRBV12-4 with TRBJ1-6; D not resolved. Trimming removed 3 bases from V and 0 bases from J, with 6 bases in between. The CDR3 runs to 15 residues. The CDR3 DNA reads TGTGCCAGCAGTTTGTATGGCTCCTATAATTCACCCCTCCACTTT. It specifies CASSLYGSYNSPLHF.

This clonotype was counted ten times or more. The rearrangement uses TRBV5-1 and TRBJ2-7; D tentatively reads TRBD1 or TRBD2 (5 bases each). Trimming removed 1 base from V and 4 bases from J, with 15 bases in between. The V gene's germline CDR1 is SGHRS and CDR2 YFSETQ. This CDR3 is 15 amino acids long. CDR3 amino acids: CASSLRGDSYYEQYV. The CDR3 DNA is TGCGCCAGCAGCTTGAGAGGGGATTCTTATTACGAGCAGTACGTC.

This clonotype came up once. The V and J genes are TRBV6-1 and TRBJ2-7; no definite D call. With 6 bases removed from V and 9 bases from J, the gap between germline ends came to 18 bases. The CDR3 sequence is 13 residues long. Germline V lookup: CDR1 MNHNS, CDR2 SASEGT. The CDR3 reads CASRGTAERGQYV. For the CDR3, the DNA is TGTGCCAGCAGAGGAACCGCGGAGCGAGGGCAGTACGTC.

This clonotype was recorded a few times. J is TRBJ2-3 and V is TRBV12-3 or TRBV12-4; the match to TRBD2 covers 10 bases. The CDR3 spans 18 residues. Trimming cost V 2 bases and J 0 bases; bases outside gene matches: 8. For the CDR3, the DNA is TGTGCCAGCAGTTTATTAAGCGGGGGGGGACCTAGCACAGATACGCAGTATTTT. Amino acid sequence: CASSLLSGGGPSTDTQYF.

At least ten counts were recorded for this clonotype. The genes are TRBV20-1 and TRBJ2-3; D is unresolved. This CDR3 contains 16 residues. V was clipped by 3 bases and J by 2 bases, with 18 bases between them. Germline V CDR1 and CDR2: DFQATT, SNEGSKA (reference sequence). CDR3 loop: CSARRSQALLTDTQYF. CDR3 in DNA: TGCAGTGCTAGGAGGAGCCAGGCCCTTCTCACAGATACGCAGTATTTT.

V is TRBV20-1 and J is TRBJ1-4, with no clear D. There are 13 residues in the CDR3. The germline V gene encodes CDR1 DFQATT and CDR2 SNEGSKA (reference sequence). The CDR3 bases are TGCAGGGCGCCACTTACGGGGAGGGAAAAACTGTTTTTT. Its protein is CRAPLTGREKLFF.

The J gene is TRBJ1-5, the V gene TRBV20-1, with TRBD1 matching 7 bases. Germline assignment: CDR1 DFQATT and CDR2 SNEGSKA (reference sequence). The CDR3 is made up of 14 amino acids. V shed 4 bases, J shed 3 bases, and the junction held 6 bases outside the gene matches. CDR3 loop: CSATRDSVNQPQHF. The CDR3 nucleotides are TGCAGTGCTACCCGGGACAGCGTCAATCAGCCCCAGCATTTT.

This clonotype was recorded a few times. The chain couples TRBV25-1 to TRBJ2-3; D gene uncertain. Germline CDR1 and CDR2: MGHDK and SYGVNS. This CDR3 has 14 amino acids. Between the trimmed V and J ends, which lost 3 bases and 7 bases, there was a span of 14 bases. CDR3 sequence reads: CASSDMGSYYTQYF. The CDR3, as DNA: TGTGCCAGCAGTGATATGGGCAGTTACTATACGCAGTATTTT.

This clonotype occurred a few times. V is TRBV6-5 and J is TRBJ2-5, with D possibly matching TRBD2 (6 bases). The CDR3 consists of 14 residues. Germline values: CDR1 MNHEY, CDR2 SVGAGI. The V end lost 4 bases, the J end lost 5 bases, and 14 bases lay between the germline ends. Written as DNA, the CDR3 is TGTGCCAGCAGTTTCTACCTAGCGCGCGAGACCCAGTACTTC. It codes for CASSFYLARETQYF.

CDR3 in DNA: TGTGCCAGCAGCAAAACGGGGTATGAGCAGTTCTTC. This translates into CASSKTGYEQFF. J is TRBJ2-1 and V is TRBV21-1. TRBV21-1 is a recognized pseudogene. The CDR3 length is 12 residues.

This clonotype was detected many times. This chain joins TRBV20-1 and TRBJ2-1; 8 nucleotides agree with TRBD2. This CDR3 comprises 15 residues. Germline CDR1 DFQATT, CDR2 SNEGSKA (reference sequence). The J segment lost 10 bases and the V segment lost 1 base, leaving 12 bases of the junction unmatched. CDR3 protein: CSARGATGGYREQFF. Here the CDR3 DNA reads TGCAGTGCTAGAGGTGCGACGGGGGGGTACAGGGAGCAGTTCTTC.

The V and J genes are TRBV9 and TRBJ2-7, with D possibly called TRBD1 or TRBD2 (6 bases each). This CDR3 is 15 amino acids long. V was cut by 4 bases and J by 2 bases, with 16 bases left in between. Germline values: CDR1 SGDLS, CDR2 YYNGEE. The CDR3 region has the DNA TGTGCCAGCAGCCCGACTGGGGGGCTACCCTACGAGCAGTACTTC. Amino acids: CASSPTGGLPYEQYF.

CDR3 nucleotide sequence: TGCGCCAGCAGCAGACAGGAGGGGCTATCTAGCACAGATACGCAGTATTTT. It encodes CASSRQEGLSSTDTQYF. This sequence joins TRBV5-1 and TRBJ2-3; either TRBD1 or TRBD2 may supply D (6 bases each). The CDR3 runs 17 residues. The germline CDR1 and CDR2 sequences are SGHRS and YFSETQ. V lost 4 bases to trimming and J lost 0 bases, with 18 bases between them.

The chain combines TRBV24-1 with TRBJ2-1; D is possibly TRBD2 (5 bases). The CDR3 is 14 residues long. Trimming cost V 2 bases and J 5 bases, with 9 bases left between them. Germline-derived CDR1 and CDR2 are KGHDR and SFDVKD. The CDR3 loop reads CATSDYNGDNEQFF. The CDR3, as DNA: TGTGCCACCAGTGATTATAACGGGGACAATGAGCAGTTCTTC.

The sample holds many counts of this clonotype. The chain carries TRBV29-1 and TRBJ2-1; 7 bases align to TRBD2. The germline gives CDR1 SQVTM, CDR2 ANQGSEA. The CDR3 has 11 residues. Trimming took 8 bases from V and 9 from J; bases not matched to a gene: 7. Here the CDR3 reads CSTWGGSEQFF. The CDR3 DNA reads TGCAGCACGTGGGGGGGGAGTGAGCAGTTCTTC.

The chain is built from TRBV20-1 and TRBJ1-6; D ambiguous. This CDR3 region has 14 residues. The germline V gene has CDR1 DFQATT and CDR2 SNEGSKA (reference sequence). Trimming took off 3 bases at V and 3 bases at J, with 9 bases between the two ends. CDR3 nucleotides: TGCAGTGCTAGTACCGGGAACTATAATTCACCCCTCCACTTT. This codes for CSASTGNYNSPLHF.